This T cell receptor (beta chain) was found in a study of CXCR3-negative and CXCR3-positive naive CD8 T cells. Study-wide background: Summed over all libraries, TRB reads came to 110 million to 150 million, with about 1.5 +/- 0.3 million per library.

Notes on this clonotype: Antigen specificity is unknown.

Study-wide findings and caveats: Diversity in memory CD8+ cells fell much lower than the comparably high levels seen in both naive subsets. In CXCR3-positive naive cells, the TRB CDR3s were more hydrophobic than in CXCR3-negative naive cells.

The CDR3 extends over 14 amino acids. The germline CDR1 and CDR2 sequences are SGDLS and YYNGEE. Through 5' RACE with UMI labels, the TRB cDNA libraries were prepared. TCRdb re-called the 5' RACE reads and catalogs CDR3 proteins one per entry, DNA excluded. The sample has 130,000 to 150,000 distinct CDR3 sequences. Sequenced sample: naive CXCR3+ CD8+ T cells from blood. Subset here: CD45RO-CCR7+CD27+CD95- naive CD8+ T cells expressing CXCR3 (TNR3+). The clonotype was recovered from a human donor in good health. Some clones in this sample may be carry-over from other donors' samples. The chain couples TRBV9 to TRBJ2-7; TCRdb outputs TRBD1, but without DNA this stays unchecked. The CDR3 spells CASSLTGIPGEQYF.